The clone carrying this TCR beta chain was seen repeatedly, ten times or more. The data belong to a study of early T cells in non-severe SARS-CoV-2 infection. Study background: Sequencing was performed on bulk RNA from unsorted whole blood, leaving chains unpaired.

The CDR3 spans 14 residues. Trimming pared 2 bases from V and 7 bases from J, leaving 9 bases between. Germline values: CDR1 LNHDA, CDR2 SQIVND (reference sequence). MiXCR was run by TCRdb on the 5' RACE reads, yielding one entry per CDR3 protein. The table has some 58,000 distinct CDR3 sequences, approximately 11% seen once. This chain uses TRBV19 with TRBJ1-6, with D perhaps TRBD1 (5 bases). The clonotype originates from an adult who was a healthcare worker with PCR-confirmed SARS-CoV-2 infection or an uninfected control (not recorded which). The sample consisted of whole blood, taken at baseline. Here the CDR3 DNA reads TGTGCCAGTAGTATAAGGGGACCGAATTCACCCCTCCACTTT. Protein product: CASSIRGPNSPLHF.